This T cell receptor (beta chain) was recovered during a study of blood T cells in healthy people across ages. On this clonotype itself: Its cognate antigen is unknown.

Points from the study as a whole: There was a strong correlation between TCR beta diversity and naive T cell percentage.

The germline V and J ends were trimmed by 7 bases and 1 base, with 14 bases remaining between them. The CDR3 is 15 amino acids. The authors ran a second PCR of roughly 6 to 12 cycles using a sample-barcoded 5' primer and a J-beta primer mix. Each of the cDNA molecules was tagged by a template-switch adaptor with 12 random nucleotides. TCRdb re-called the 5' RACE reads through MiXCR, storing one row per CDR3 protein. The data hold over 700,000 distinct CDR3 sequences, with around 25% observed a single time. The same sample was also used in a study of T cells of mothers and their children. That report adds: Each mother gave over 9.5 million TCR beta CDR3 reads; each child, about 3 million. T cell clones that were persistent and microchimeric went undetected.

Material for sequencing was blood. This clonotype was sampled from a boy younger than 18 in good health. V usage is TRBV12-3 or TRBV12-4 and J usage is TRBJ1-5; tentative D call: TRBD1 (5 bases). The CDR3 sequence: CASKLGDYSNQPQHF. The CDR3 region has the DNA TGTGCCAGCAAATTGGGGGATTACAGCAATCAGCCCCAGCATTTT.